Below, one TCR beta chain is given with its context. The antigen is unknown. Germline is not matched at one junction end, which may reflect a read error. The study sampled nominally healthy donors, though unrecorded immune exposures were likely. This record comes from a study of cytomegalovirus exposure and HLA in healthy donors. Study context: Across some 400 genotyped donors, around 82% landed in the Caucasian-associated ancestry cluster. Study-wide findings and caveats: The study recorded 164 TCR beta chains that were cytomegalovirus-associated. Fewer N-insertions than the approximately 700-donor mean were reportedly shown by an Asian-associated ancestry cluster in a later analysis.

The PCR used 60 Vbeta and 13 Jbeta primers. The data were produced by immunoSEQ multiplex PCR, yet TCRdb's version contains in-frame clones alone and is incomplete. The sample holds under 110,000 clones, about 75% seen once. Germline V gives CDR1 MGHDK, CDR2 SYGVNS. The CDR3 length is 15 residues. This receptor was obtained from a man aged 35 to 55 in good health and CMV-seronegative. What was sequenced was PBMCs. The rearrangement links TRBV25-1 to TRBJ2-2; perhaps TRBD2 as D (5 bases). The CDR3 nucleotides are TGTGCCAGCAGTGAATACGGGAAGAACATCGGGGAGCTGTTTTTT. Its translation is CASSEYGKNIGELFF.